What follows is one T cell receptor (beta chain) and its context. V lost 5 bases and J lost 2; bases outside the gene matches: 12. Germline lookup yields CDR1 SEHNR and CDR2 FQNEAQ (reference sequence). The CDR3 runs 17 residues. The sample originates from a study of blood T cell repertoires in COVID-19. Study summary: The samples span acute and convalescent COVID-19 from the United States, Italy and Spain. PBMCs, B-cell-depleted T cells, or T cells provided the cDNA or gDNA that made up the material.

In the authors' workflow: Amplified reference gene primers provided the basis for estimating nucleated cell counts. The assay was immunoSEQ multiplex PCR, and TCRdb's table has in-frame clones only and misses some. V and J calls and clone size are as listed in that table; D and trimming were resolved from the DNA. The sample lists nearly 250,000 clones, 65% to 90% occurring once. Cohort allocation depended upon clinical history that participants reported. The chain couples TRBV7-9 to TRBJ2-1; 7 nucleotides agree with TRBD2. The origin of this receptor is a woman aged 45-65 years with acute COVID-19. The sample was PBMCs or T cells enriched from blood (not recorded which). CDR3: CASSPGLSRFAYNEQFF. The CDR3, as DNA: TGTGCCAGCAGCCCGGGACTATCCCGATTCGCCTACAATGAGCAGTTCTTC.